The 22 T cell receptor beta chains below all came from one sample that was sequenced in a study of shared clonotypes between healthy human individuals (dated by TCRdb to about 2020). Library preparation was by the immunoSEQ multiplex PCR assay. As stored in TCRdb, this immuneACCESS dataset retains in-frame rearrangements with V and J assigned. A fraction of the clones does not appear; measured against another copy, unresolved V genes explain less than half of the discrepancy, and the remainder lacks a known reason. This sample is represented by about 490,000 clones; 75% to 85% of them were singletons. The leading ten clones occupy approximately 12% of the sample. The sample taken for sequencing was PBMCs. The source of these receptors is a woman aged 40 to 50 in good health. Some clones in this sample may be carry-over from other donors' samples.

This chain links TRBV25-1 with TRBJ2-2; TRBD2 aligns across 8 bases. This CDR3 region has 17 residues. Trimming cost V 6 bases and J 4 bases; bases outside gene matches: 13. Germline V gene data show CDR1 as MGHDK and CDR2 as SYGVNS. The CDR3 loop reads CASRGRGGPLGTGELFF. The CDR3 DNA sequence: TGTGCCAGCAGGGGTCGGGGGGGTCCTCTGGGCACCGGGGAGCTGTTTTTT.

This clone was seen once. This chain links TRBV27 with TRBJ2-7, with D possibly being TRBD2 (5 bases). Germline assignment: CDR1 MNHEY and CDR2 SMNVEV (reference sequence). The CDR3 sequence is 17 residues long. V shed 5 bases and J shed 4 bases, with 24 bases lying between them. The CDR3 reads CASSPHQDLTTIYEQYF. The CDR3 coding sequence is TGTGCCAGCAGTCCGCATCAGGATTTGACTACCATTTACGAGCAGTACTTC.

This sequence joins TRBV7-9 and TRBJ2-1, with D maybe TRBD1 (5 bases). CDR1 SEHNR and CDR2 FQNEAQ come from the germline V gene (reference sequence). The V and J ends lost 5 bases and 5 bases respectively, with 16 bases between them. The CDR3 has 15 residues. The CDR3 bases are TGTGCCAGCAGCCCCGGTCCGTGGGGCAACAATGAGCAGTTCTTC. Its translation is CASSPGPWGNNEQFF.

The chain joins TRBV4-1 to TRBJ2-5, with TRBD2 identical over 7 bases. The CDR3 contains 18 residues. The junction had 17 bases not matched to a gene; V was cut back by 2 bases and J by 5 bases. The germline V gene has CDR1 MGHRA and CDR2 YSYEKL. The CDR3 DNA reads as TGCGCCAGCAGCCAAAGGGTTTTGCCGGGAGGAGGGCGGGAGACCCAGTACTTC. Its translation is CASSQRVLPGGGRETQYF.

This clone was recorded at least ten times. This rearrangement joins TRBV15 to TRBJ1-2; 8 bases line up with TRBD1. Germline CDR1 is LNHNV and CDR2 is YYDKDF (reference sequence). This CDR3 region has 15 residues. V shed 3 bases, J shed 4 bases, and the junction held 7 bases outside the gene matches. CDR3 loop: CATSRDRAALYGYTF. In nucleotides, the CDR3 is TGTGCCACCAGCAGGGACAGGGCAGCTCTCTATGGCTACACCTTC.

This clone was picked up one time. J is TRBJ2-1 and V is TRBV7-3, with TRBD2 matching over 8 bases. Germline values: CDR1 SGHTA, CDR2 FQGTGA. The CDR3 covers 15 residues. The V and J ends lost 2 bases and 6 bases, in that order; junction bases with no gene match: 6. This CDR3 reads CASSLDQREFNEQFF. The CDR3 DNA reads as TGTGCCAGCAGCTTAGACCAGCGGGAGTTCAATGAGCAGTTCTTC.

Comment on this clone: Since a much larger clone is just one base distant, this may be a read error. The chain uses TRBV29-1 and TRBJ2-6, with 8 bases aligning to TRBD1. J gave up 2 bases and V 6 bases, and 9 bases lay outside the gene matches. Germline lookup yields CDR1 SQVTM and CDR2 ANQGSEA. The CDR3 covers 16 residues. Here the CDR3 reads CSVVDTGGTGANVLTF. The CDR3 nucleotides read TGCAGCGTAGTCGATACAGGGGGAACTGGGGCCAACGTCCTGACTTTC.

The sample holds one count of this clone. The sample holds other DNA sequences that translate to the same CDR3. J is TRBJ2-5 and V is TRBV2; D uncertain. CDR3 length: 11 residues. CDR1 and CDR2 (germline): SNHLY, FYNNEI. V was clipped by 1 base and J by 3 bases, with 0 bases between them. The CDR3 DNA follows: TGTGCCAGCAGTGAAGAAGAGACCCAGTACTTC. This encodes CASSEEETQYF.

The rearrangement uses TRBV7-2 and TRBJ2-2, with a weak D call TRBD1 (6 bases). The germline V and J ends were trimmed by 7 bases and 3 bases, with 9 bases remaining between them. The CDR3 contains 13 residues. The V gene's germline CDR1 is SGHTA and CDR2 FQGNSA. The CDR3 reads CASTDSYTGELFF. The CDR3 nucleotides are TGTGCCAGCACGGACAGTTACACCGGGGAGCTGTTTTTT.

This rearrangement joins TRBV11-3 to TRBJ1-1, with no clear D. V dropped 1 base and J dropped 5 bases, with 5 bases sitting between them. There are 12 residues in the CDR3. Germline CDR1 SGHNT, CDR2 YENEEA. CDR3 residues: CASSLAGTEAFF. The CDR3 DNA follows: TGTGCCAGCAGCTTAGCCGGGACTGAAGCTTTCTTT.

This chain connects TRBV9 to TRBJ2-2; 11 bases map to TRBD1. This CDR3 is 18 amino acids long. Germline V gene sequence: CDR1 SGDLS, CDR2 YYNGEE. The trim removed 4 bases at V and 4 bases at J, leaving 12 bases unmatched. The CDR3 DNA sequence: TGTGCCAGCAGCCCCTGGACAGGGGGCAAGGGAAGCACCGGGGAGCTGTTTTTT. This codes for CASSPWTGGKGSTGELFF.

The V and J genes are TRBV13 and TRBJ2-2; D remains ambiguous. CDR1 and CDR2 (germline): PRHDT, FYEKMQ (reference sequence). The V and J ends lost 1 base and 8 bases respectively, with 17 bases between them. The CDR3 spans 16 residues. CDR3 DNA sequence: TGTGCCAGCAGCTTAGAGCCAGGACCGTCAGAGGGGGAGCTGTTTTTT. The encoded protein is CASSLEPGPSEGELFF.

The rearrangement uses TRBV5-4 and TRBJ2-3; 9 nucleotides line up with TRBD2. The CDR3 has 16 amino acids. Germline CDR1 is SGHNT and CDR2 is YYREEE (reference sequence). Trimming took 4 bases from V and 5 from J; bases not matched to a gene: 11. The chain's CDR3 is CASSGGSGRIGDTQYF. CDR3 DNA sequence: TGTGCCAGCAGCGGGGGGAGCGGGAGGATTGGAGATACGCAGTATTTT.

This clone came up once. The genes are TRBV7-9 and TRBJ2-1; the D gene is possibly TRBD1 (5 bases). V was pared by 5 bases and J by 2 bases, with 7 bases between. CDR1 SEHNR and CDR2 FQNEAQ come from the germline V gene (reference sequence). This CDR3 is built from 13 residues. CDR3 nucleotide sequence: TGTGCCAGCAGCCAGGGAACCTACAATGAGCAGTTCTTC. Protein sequence: CASSQGTYNEQFF.

The chain combines TRBV7-9 with TRBJ1-6; D unresolved. V gave up 5 bases and J gave up 7 bases, with 12 bases separating them. Germline CDR1 SEHNR, CDR2 FQNEAQ (reference sequence). The CDR3 loop spans 14 amino acids. The CDR3 region has the DNA TGTGCCAGCAGCCCTACGGTGGAGAATTCACCCCTCCACTTT. This gives the protein CASSPTVENSPLHF.

This clone appeared a few times. The V gene is TRBV30, the J gene TRBJ2-5, with D possibly matching TRBD1 (6 bases). Germline assignment: CDR1 GTSNPN and CDR2 SVGIG (reference sequence). Trimming left V 1 base short and J 11 bases short, with 17 bases between. This CDR3 region has 13 residues. Here the CDR3 reads CAWSGTAFGEQYF. CDR3 nucleotides: TGTGCCTGGAGTGGGACAGCCTTTGGGGAGCAGTACTTC.

The chain combines TRBV28 with TRBJ2-1; D may be TRBD1 (5 bases). The germline CDR1 and CDR2 sequences are MDHEN and SYDVKM. This CDR3 contains 11 residues. V was trimmed by 8 bases and J by 7 bases, leaving 9 bases between them. CDR3 protein: CASGAWNEQFF. For the CDR3, the DNA is TGTGCCAGCGGGGCGTGGAATGAGCAGTTCTTC.

The CDR3 region is CASSLSRGATDTQYF. The CDR3 DNA is TGTGCCAGCAGTCTCTCGAGGGGGGCCACAGATACGCAGTATTTT. The V and J genes are TRBV2 and TRBJ2-3; TRBD1 or TRBD2 may be the D gene (6 bases each). The CDR3 extends over 15 amino acids. The germline CDR1 and CDR2 sequences are SNHLY and FYNNEI. V lost 5 bases to trimming and J lost 2 bases, with 14 bases between them.

This clone was recorded at least ten times. The rearrangement links TRBV30 to TRBJ1-5; D possibly corresponds to TRBD1 (6 bases). The germline V gene encodes CDR1 GTSNPN and CDR2 SVGIG (reference sequence). This CDR3 has 16 residues. V lost 3 bases and J 0 bases, leaving 15 bases between the germline ends. In DNA, the CDR3 is TGTGCCTGGAGCGACCGGGCGGGACATAGCAATCAGCCCCAGCATTTT. It encodes CAWSDRAGHSNQPQHF.

A few counts support this clone. The CDR3 bases are TGTGCCAGTAGTCCAACAGGGGGGTTTGGTCAGCCCCAGCATTTT. As protein: CASSPTGGFGQPQHF. The chain combines TRBV19 with TRBJ1-5; 8 bases fit TRBD1. Trimming at V came to 5 bases and at J to 6 bases, leaving 9 bases not matched to a gene. CDR1 and CDR2 from the germline V gene are LNHDA and SQIVND (reference sequence). The CDR3 spans 15 residues.

The chain links TRBV18 to TRBJ1-4; D call uncertain. The germline CDR1 and CDR2 sequences are KGHSH and LQKENI. V shed 3 bases and J shed 2 bases, with 4 bases lying between them. CDR3 length: 13 amino acids. CDR3 region: CASSPSTNEKLFF. Written as DNA, the CDR3 is TGTGCCAGCTCACCTTCCACTAATGAAAAACTGTTTTTT.

This clone was detected many times. V usage is TRBV10-3 and J usage is TRBJ2-1; D might be TRBD1 (6 bases). Trimming took 2 bases from V and 10 from J, leaving 9 bases between them. Germline V gene sequence: CDR1 ENHRY, CDR2 SYGVKD. The CDR3 runs to 12 residues. CDR3 in DNA: TGTGCCATCAGTGAGCCTGGACAGGAGCAGTTCTTC. This encodes CAISEPGQEQFF.